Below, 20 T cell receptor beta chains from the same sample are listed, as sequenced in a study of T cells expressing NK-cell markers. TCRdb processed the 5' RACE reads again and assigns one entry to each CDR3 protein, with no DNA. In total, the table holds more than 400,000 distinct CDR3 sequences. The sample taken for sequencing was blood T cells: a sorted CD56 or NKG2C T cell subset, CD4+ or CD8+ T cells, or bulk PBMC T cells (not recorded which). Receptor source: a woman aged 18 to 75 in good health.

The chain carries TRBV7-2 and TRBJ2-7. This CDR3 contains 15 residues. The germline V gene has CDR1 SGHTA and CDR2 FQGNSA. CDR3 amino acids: CASSPLFTLLEEQYF. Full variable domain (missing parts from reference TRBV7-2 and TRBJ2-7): GAGVSQSPSNKVTEKGKDVELRCDPISGHTALYWYRQSLGQGLEFLIYFQGNSAPDKSGLPSDRFSAERTGGSVSTLTIQRTQQEDSAVYLCASSPLFTLLEEQYFGPGTRLTVT.

This chain's CDR3 is CSVGGGGLTGELFF. The J gene is TRBJ2-2, the V gene TRBV29-1; TCRdb designates TRBD1, a call that cannot be tested without DNA. The CDR3 consists of 14 residues. Germline CDR1 is SQVTM and CDR2 is ANQGSEA.

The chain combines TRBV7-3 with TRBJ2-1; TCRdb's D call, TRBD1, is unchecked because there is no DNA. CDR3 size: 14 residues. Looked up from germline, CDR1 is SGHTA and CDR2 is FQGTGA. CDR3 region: CASSLIYGGNEQFF.

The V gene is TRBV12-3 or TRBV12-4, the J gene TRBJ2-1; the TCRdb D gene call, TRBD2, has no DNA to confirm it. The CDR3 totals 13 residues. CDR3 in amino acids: CASSLRAGNEQFF.

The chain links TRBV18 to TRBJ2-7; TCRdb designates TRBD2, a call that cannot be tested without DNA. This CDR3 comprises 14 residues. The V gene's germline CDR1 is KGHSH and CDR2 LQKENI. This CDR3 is CASSRGTLNYEQYF.

The CDR3 sequence is CASSFPRIVNEQFF. This chain links TRBV12-3 or TRBV12-4 with TRBJ2-1. The CDR3 has 14 amino acids.

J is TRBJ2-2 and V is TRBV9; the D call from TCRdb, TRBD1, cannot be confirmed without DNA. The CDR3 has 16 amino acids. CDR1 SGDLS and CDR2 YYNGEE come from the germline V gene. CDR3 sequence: CASSVTGTGNPGELFF. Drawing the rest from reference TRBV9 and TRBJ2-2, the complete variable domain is DSGVTQTPKHLITATGQRVTLRCSPRSGDLSVYWYQQSLDQGLQFLIQYYNGEERAKGNILERFSAQQFPDLHSELNLSSLELGDSALYFCASSVTGTGNPGELFFGEGSRLTVL.

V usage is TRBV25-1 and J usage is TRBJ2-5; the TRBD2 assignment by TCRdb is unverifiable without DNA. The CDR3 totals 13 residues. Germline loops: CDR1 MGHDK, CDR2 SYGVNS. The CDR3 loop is CASSDTSRETQYF.

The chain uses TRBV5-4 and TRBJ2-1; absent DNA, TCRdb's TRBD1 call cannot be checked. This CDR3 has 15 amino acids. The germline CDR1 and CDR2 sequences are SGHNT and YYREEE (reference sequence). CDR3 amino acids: CASSLAGTGVNEQFF. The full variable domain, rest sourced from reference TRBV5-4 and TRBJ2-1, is ETGVTQSPTHLIKTRGQQVTLRCSSQSGHNTVSWYQQALGQGPQFIFQYYREEENGRGNFPPRFSGLQFPNYSSELNVNALELDDSALYLCASSLAGTGVNEQFFGPGTRLTVL.

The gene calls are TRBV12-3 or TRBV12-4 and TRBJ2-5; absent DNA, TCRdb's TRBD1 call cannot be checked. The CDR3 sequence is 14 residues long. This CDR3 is CASSQQAGKETQYF.

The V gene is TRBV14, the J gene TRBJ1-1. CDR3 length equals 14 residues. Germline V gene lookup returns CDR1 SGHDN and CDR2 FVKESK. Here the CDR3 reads CASSQDSWTAGAFF. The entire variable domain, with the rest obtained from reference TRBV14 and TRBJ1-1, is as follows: EAGVTQFPSHSVIEKGQTVTLRCDPISGHDNLYWYRRVMGKEIKFLLHFVKESKQDESGMPNNRFLAERTGGTYSTLKVQPAELEDSGVYFCASSQDSWTAGAFFGQGTRLTVV.

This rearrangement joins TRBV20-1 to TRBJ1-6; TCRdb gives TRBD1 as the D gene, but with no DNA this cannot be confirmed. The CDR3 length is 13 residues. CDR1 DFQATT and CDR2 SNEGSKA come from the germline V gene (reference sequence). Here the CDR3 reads CSARAGMKTPLHF.

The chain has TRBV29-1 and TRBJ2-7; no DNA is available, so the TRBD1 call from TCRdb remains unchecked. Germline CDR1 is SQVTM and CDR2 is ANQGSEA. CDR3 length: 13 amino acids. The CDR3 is CSVRTALTYEQYF.

The CDR3 loop is CASSADSFNQPQHF. The rearrangement joins TRBV5-1 to TRBJ1-5; the TRBD1 assignment by TCRdb is unverifiable without DNA. CDR3 length: 14 residues. Looked up from germline, CDR1 is SGHRS and CDR2 is YFSETQ.

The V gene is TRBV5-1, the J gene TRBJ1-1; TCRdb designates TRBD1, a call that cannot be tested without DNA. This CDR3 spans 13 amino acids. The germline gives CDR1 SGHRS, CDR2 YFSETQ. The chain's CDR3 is CASNPGTMTEAFF.

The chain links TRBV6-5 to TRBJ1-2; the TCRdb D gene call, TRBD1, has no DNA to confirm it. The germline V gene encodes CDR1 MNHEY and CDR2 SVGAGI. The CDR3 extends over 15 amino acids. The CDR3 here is CASSYSEDRIYGYTF.

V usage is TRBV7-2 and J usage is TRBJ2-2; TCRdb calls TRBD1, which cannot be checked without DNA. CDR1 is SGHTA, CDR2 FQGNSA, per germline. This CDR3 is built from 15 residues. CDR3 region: CASSLRTGGIGELFF.

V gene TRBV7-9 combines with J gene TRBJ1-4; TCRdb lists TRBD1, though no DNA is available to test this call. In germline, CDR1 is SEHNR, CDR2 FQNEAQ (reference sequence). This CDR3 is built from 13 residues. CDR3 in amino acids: CASSLGANEKLFF.

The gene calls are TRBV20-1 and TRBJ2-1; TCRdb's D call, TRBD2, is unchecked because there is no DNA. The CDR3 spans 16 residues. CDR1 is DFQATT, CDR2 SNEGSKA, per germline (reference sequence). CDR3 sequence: CSARTSGSESYNEQFF.

CDR3: CASNEQGYSNQPQHF. The rearrangement uses TRBV19 and TRBJ1-5. The CDR3 covers 15 residues. Germline CDR1 and CDR2: LNHDA and SQIVND (reference sequence).